This is a list of T cell receptor beta chains from one sample in a study of T cells in Graves' hyperthyroidism and ophthalmopathy. TCRdb fed the multiplex PCR reads into MiXCR, producing one record per CDR3 protein. The table lists 250,000 or so distinct CDR3 sequences, about 16% of them singletons, with 30% in the top ten. The specimen sequenced was blood. The receptors shown here come from a woman between 50 and 59 years old with Graves' hyperthyroidism that later progressed to Graves' ophthalmopathy. CDR3s include the opening cysteine and the closing phenylalanine or tryptophan. A D gene is named only where the DNA matches it firmly. Some rows have no size entry. The others give once, few or many, or a class for an expanded clone.

V gene,clone size,D gene,J gene,CDR3 protein,CDR3 DNA
TRBV7-9,many,-,TRBJ1-3,CASSSGGGTDSGNTIYF,TGTGCCAGCAGCTCGGGGGGGGGTACCGACTCTGGAAACACCATATATTTT
TRBV30,many,-,TRBJ1-1,CAWSKRGTEAFF,TGTGCCTGGAGTAAAAGGGGTACTGAAGCTTTCTTT
TRBV25-1,-,-,TRBJ2-7,CASSERIGLSYEQYF,TGTGCCAGCAGTGAAAGGATAGGCCTCTCCTACGAGCAGTACTTC
TRBV28,few,-,TRBJ2-4,CASSLYKAEGSYF,TGTGCCAGCAGTTTATATAAGGCCGAAGGATCCTACTTC
TRBV6-1,few,-,TRBJ2-1,CASSERVQRAYNEQFF,TGTGCCAGCAGTGAAAGAGTCCAGCGGGCCTACAATGAGCAGTTCTTC
TRBV4-2,few,TRBD2,TRBJ2-3,CASSQEEASGGRAQYF,TGTGCCAGCAGCCAAGAGGAGGCTAGCGGGGGCAGGGCGCAGTATTTT
TRBV5-6,few,-,TRBJ2-3,CASSLFRASATDTQYF,TGTGCCAGCAGCTTGTTCCGAGCGTCCGCCACAGATACGCAGTATTTT
TRBV5-6,-,-,TRBJ2-7,CASSLGSSLVGLTYEQYF,TGTGCCAGCAGCTTGGGATCGAGTCTAGTGGGACTTACCTACGAGCAGTACTTC
TRBV5-1,many,TRBD2,TRBJ2-5,CASTLWASGRSQETQYF,TGCGCCAGCACCCTGTGGGCTAGCGGGAGGTCCCAAGAGACCCAGTACTTC
TRBV27,-,-,TRBJ2-7,CASTSLGRVAAYGQYF,TGTGCCAGCACTTCCCTAGGTAGGGTGGCAGCCTACGGGCAGTACTTC
TRBV12-3/TRBV12-4,many,-,TRBJ1-3,CASSLASSYSGNTIYF,TGTGCCAGCAGTTTAGCTAGTAGCTACTCTGGAAACACCATATATTTT
TRBV7-9,few,-,TRBJ2-3,CASRTTSTDTQYF,TGTGCCAGCAGGACTACAAGCACAGATACGCAGTATTTT
TRBV4-2,-,-,TRBJ1-1,CASSQVVLRGKKTEAFF,TGTGCCAGCAGCCAAGTGGTGTTGAGGGGGAAAAAGACTGAAGCTTTCTTT
TRBV25-1,many,-,TRBJ2-7,CASRGSPYEQYF,TGTGCCAGCAGGGGTTCCCCCTACGAGCAGTACTTC
TRBV5-1,many,-,TRBJ2-1,CASSPLGLASYNEQFF,TGCGCCAGCAGTCCCTTGGGGCTAGCATCCTACAATGAGCAGTTCTTC
TRBV11-2,-,-,TRBJ1-1,CASSLLTGRNTEAFF,TGTGCCAGCAGCCTCCTAACAGGGCGGAATACTGAAGCTTTCTTT
TRBV18,many,-,TRBJ2-7,CASSPGGLEGLEQYF,TGTGCCAGCTCACCAGGGGGACTGGAGGGGCTCGAGCAGTACTTC
TRBV24-1,few,TRBD2,TRBJ2-7,CATSEAPGGQGPPYEQYF,TGTGCCACCAGTGAAGCCCCGGGGGGGCAGGGCCCTCCCTACGAGCAGTACTTC
TRBV28,many,TRBD1,TRBJ2-2,CASSLFLGQGAGELFF,TGTGCCAGCAGTTTATTCCTAGGACAGGGGGCCGGGGAGCTGTTTTTT
TRBV28,many,TRBD1,TRBJ2-2,CASSSGTDYVNTGELFF,TGTGCCAGCAGTTCAGGGACAGACTACGTGAACACCGGGGAGCTGTTTTTT
TRBV5-6,-,TRBD2,TRBJ2-7,CASSSSGRHATYEQYF,TGTGCCAGCAGCTCTAGCGGGAGGCACGCTACCTACGAGCAGTACTTC
TRBV7-2,once,TRBD1,TRBJ2-5,CASSKRDRGKETQYF,TGTGCCAGCAGCAAACGGGACAGGGGGAAAGAGACCCAGTACTTC
TRBV28,-,TRBD2,TRBJ2-4,CASSSLGLVQVGNIQYF,TGTGCCAGCAGTTCACTAGGACTAGTCCAGGTCGGAAACATTCAGTACTTC
TRBV3-1,many,TRBD2,TRBJ2-7,CASSQPGLAGVNEQYF,TGTGCCAGCAGCCAACCGGGACTAGCGGGAGTGAACGAGCAGTACTTC
TRBV20-1,few,-,TRBJ1-2,CSARSDRSNYGYTF,TGCAGTGCTAGATCCGACAGGAGTAACTATGGCTACACCTTC
TRBV11-3,many,-,TRBJ2-2,CASSLMGHSGTGELFF,TGTGCCAGCAGCTTAATGGGGCATAGTGGCACCGGGGAGCTGTTTTTT
TRBV12-3/TRBV12-4,-,TRBD1,TRBJ1-1,CASSLGTGGTEAFF,TGTGCCAGCAGTTTAGGGACAGGGGGGACTGAAGCTTTCTTT
TRBV29-1,many,TRBD2,TRBJ2-7,CSAGVNREGEQYF,TGCAGCGCCGGGGTGAATAGGGAGGGGGAGCAGTACTTC
TRBV5-1,many,TRBD1,TRBJ2-5,CASSLGQGDQETQYF,TGCGCCAGCAGCTTGGGACAGGGAGATCAAGAGACCCAGTACTTC
TRBV19,-,-,TRBJ1-2,CASSSLQDSDYGYTF,TGTGCCAGTAGTTCCCTACAGGACAGCGACTATGGCTACACCTTC
TRBV6-6,-,-,TRBJ1-1,CASSYSGGMNTEAFF,TGTGCCAGCAGTTACTCTGGGGGTATGAACACTGAAGCTTTCTTT
TRBV20-1,-,TRBD2,TRBJ2-3,CSADSGAGGHTTQYF,TGCAGTGCTGACTCGGGGGCGGGAGGGCACACTACGCAGTATTTT
TRBV29-1,many,TRBD2,TRBJ2-3,CSGRSTSSDTQYF,TGCAGCGGCCGATCGACTAGCTCAGATACGCAGTATTTT
TRBV28,-,TRBD1,TRBJ1-2,CASTRRDRGRGYTF,TGTGCCAGCACCCGTCGGGACAGGGGTCGTGGCTACACCTTC
TRBV30,-,-,TRBJ2-7,CAWSLGLVHEQYF,TGTGCCTGGAGTTTGGGTCTCGTCCACGAGCAGTACTTC
TRBV28,many,-,TRBJ2-7,CASSSLAREQYF,TGTGCCAGCAGTTCCCTTGCTCGCGAGCAGTACTTC
TRBV7-3,many,TRBD2,TRBJ2-1,CASSLGGDLEQFF,TGTGCCAGCAGCTTAGGGGGGGACCTTGAGCAGTTCTTC
TRBV13,many,TRBD2,TRBJ2-1,CASSLGAGLAGGLTYNEQFF,TGTGCCAGCAGCTTAGGGGCTGGACTAGCGGGAGGCCTCACCTACAATGAGCAGTTCTTC
TRBV5-1,-,TRBD2,TRBJ2-7,CASSSRSGTSGFREQYF,TGCGCCAGCAGCTCTCGATCCGGGACTAGCGGGTTTCGAGAGCAGTACTTC
TRBV20-1,many,TRBD1,TRBJ1-1,CSARDQGVNTEAFF,TGCAGTGCTAGAGATCAGGGGGTGAACACTGAAGCTTTCTTT
TRBV6-2/TRBV6-3,-,-,TRBJ1-5,CASSYSRGNFAQPQHF,TGTGCCAGCAGTTACTCGAGAGGAAACTTCGCGCAGCCCCAGCATTTT
TRBV10-2,-,-,TRBJ2-7,CASSERLGPYEQYF,TGCGCCAGCAGTGAAAGACTAGGACCCTACGAGCAGTACTTC
TRBV5-6,few,-,TRBJ1-6,CASSLGTNSPLHF,TGTGCCAGCAGCTTGGGGACAAATTCACCCCTCCACTTT
TRBV27,many,-,TRBJ1-1,CASSLYHMNTEAFF,TGTGCCAGCAGTTTATATCACATGAACACTGAAGCTTTCTTT
TRBV6-1,many,-,TRBJ2-7,CASTRVGSYEQYF,TGTGCCAGCACCAGGGTAGGCTCCTACGAGCAGTACTTC
TRBV12-5,many,TRBD1,TRBJ1-1,CASGLVGQGSLRDTEAFF,TGTGCTAGTGGTTTGGTGGGACAGGGGTCGCTGAGGGACACTGAAGCTTTCTTT
TRBV19,few,TRBD1,TRBJ2-5,CASRDRQQETQYF,TGTGCCAGTAGGGACAGGCAGCAAGAGACCCAGTACTTC
TRBV24-1,many,-,TRBJ2-3,CATSDPGQPSTDTQYF,TGTGCCACCAGTGACCCTGGCCAGCCTAGCACAGATACGCAGTATTTT
TRBV6-1,many,TRBD1,TRBJ2-1,CAIRRQGAYNEQFF,TGTGCCATACGCAGACAGGGGGCCTACAATGAGCAGTTCTTC
TRBV18,once,TRBD2,TRBJ2-5,CASSLPAGGPRETQYF,TGTGCCAGCTCACTGCCAGCGGGAGGGCCACGAGAGACCCAGTACTTC